This T cell receptor beta chain came from a study of cytomegalovirus exposure and HLA in healthy donors. With regard to this clone: Its antigen is unknown.

Study-wide findings and caveats: A missense variant in DCLRE1C was later tied to TCR beta V- and J-gene trimming.

Germline V gene sequence: CDR1 SGDLS, CDR2 YYNGEE. The CDR3 sequence is 16 residues long. J gave up 3 bases and V 3 bases, and 11 bases lay outside the gene matches. The PCR was carried out with 60 Vbeta primers and 13 Jbeta primers. Data came from immunoSEQ multiplex PCR; TCRdb stores just in-frame clones and leaves some out. There are roughly 200,000 clones in the sample; about 80% occur only once, and under 0.75% lies in the top ten. The sequenced material came from PBMCs. The chain couples TRBV9 to TRBJ1-1; 7 bases fit TRBD1. The sequence was collected from a boy between 5 and 17 years old in good health and CMV-seronegative. DNA of the CDR3: TGTGCCAGCAGCGGAACAGGGGTAATTTGGGACACTGAAGCTTTCTTT. This encodes CASSGTGVIWDTEAFF.